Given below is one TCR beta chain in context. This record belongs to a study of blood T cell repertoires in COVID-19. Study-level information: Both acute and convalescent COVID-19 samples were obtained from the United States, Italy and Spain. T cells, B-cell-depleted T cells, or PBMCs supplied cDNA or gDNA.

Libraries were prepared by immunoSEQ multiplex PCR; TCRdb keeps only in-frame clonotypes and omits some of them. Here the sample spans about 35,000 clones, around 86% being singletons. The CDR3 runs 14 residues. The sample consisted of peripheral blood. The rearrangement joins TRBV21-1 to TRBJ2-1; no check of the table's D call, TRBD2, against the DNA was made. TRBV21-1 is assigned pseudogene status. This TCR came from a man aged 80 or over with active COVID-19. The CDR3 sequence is CASSKRGSYNEQFF. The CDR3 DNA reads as TGTGCCAGCAGCAAACGCGGCTCCTACAATGAGCAGTTCTTC.